This T cell receptor beta chain was observed in a study of control samples from healthy donors and cancer patients. Libraries were prepared by immunoSEQ multiplex PCR; TCRdb keeps only in-frame clonotypes and omits some of them. The sample contains approximately 63,000 clones, 85% of which appear only once. Per the germline V gene, CDR1 is MNHNS and CDR2 is SASEGT. The ends were cut back, 0 bases at V and 1 base at J, with 12 bases in the middle. The CDR3 runs to 16 residues. The source of this sequence is a middle-aged man in good health. V is TRBV6-1 and J is TRBJ2-5, with no clear D. Sequenced: blood. This chain's CDR3 is CASSEAPAATQETQYF. The CDR3, as DNA: TGTGCCAGCAGTGAAGCTCCAGCCGCAACCCAAGAGACCCAGTACTTC.